Listed below are T cell receptor beta chains from one sample, sequenced in a study of T-cell memory formation after mild COVID-19. TCRdb itself ran the 5' RACE reads through MiXCR, one entry per CDR3 protein. The sample has hundreds of thousands of distinct CDR3 sequences, roughly 22% seen once. The sequenced material came from PBMCs or a T cell subset sorted from them (not recorded which). These receptors all stem from an adult woman who had mild COVID-19 (a few samples of this study predate the infection). Cell type and time point are not known. CDR3s include the opening cysteine and the closing phenylalanine or tryptophan. Fields, in order: CDR3 length, V gene, clone size, D gene, J gene, CDR3 protein, CDR3 DNA. The D gene is left open where the match is weak. Not every row has a clone size; where given, it reads once, few, many or a size class.

cdr3_length: 14
v_call: TRBV27
clone_size: few
d_call: .
j_call: TRBJ1-1
cdr3_aa: CASSSSGMNTEAFF
cdr3_nt: TGTGCCAGCAGTAGTTCAGGCATGAACACTGAAGCTTTCTTT

cdr3_length: 16
v_call: TRBV4-2
clone_size: few
d_call: .
j_call: TRBJ2-7
cdr3_aa: CASSQDARDTRWEQYF
cdr3_nt: TGTGCCAGCAGCCAAGATGCCAGGGATACTAGGTGGGAGCAGTACTTC

cdr3_length: 16
v_call: TRBV4-2
clone_size: many
d_call: TRBD2
j_call: TRBJ2-7
cdr3_aa: CASSQDPGTSSYEQYF
cdr3_nt: TGTGCCAGCAGCCAAGATCCCGGGACTAGCAGCTACGAGCAGTACTTC

cdr3_length: 17
v_call: TRBV12-3/TRBV12-4
clone_size: .
d_call: TRBD2
j_call: TRBJ2-3
cdr3_aa: CASSPRGRSGGIDTQYF
cdr3_nt: TGTGCAAGCAGCCCTAGGGGTCGTAGCGGGGGTATCGATACGCAGTATTTT

cdr3_length: 14
v_call: TRBV24-1
clone_size: .
d_call: .
j_call: TRBJ1-4
cdr3_aa: CATSDPRDGEKLFF
cdr3_nt: TGTGCCACCAGTGACCCCCGGGACGGTGAAAAACTGTTTTTT

cdr3_length: 13
v_call: TRBV7-9
clone_size: many
d_call: .
j_call: TRBJ2-7
cdr3_aa: CASSSPVSYEQYF
cdr3_nt: TGTGCCAGTAGTTCCCCGGTATCCTACGAGCAGTACTTC

cdr3_length: 14
v_call: TRBV12-3/TRBV12-4
clone_size: few
d_call: .
j_call: TRBJ2-5
cdr3_aa: CASSWRQGKETQYF
cdr3_nt: TGTGCCAGCAGTTGGCGTCAGGGTAAAGAGACCCAGTACTTC

cdr3_length: 15
v_call: TRBV5-1
clone_size: few
d_call: TRBD1
j_call: TRBJ1-3
cdr3_aa: CASSLGTGNGNTIYF
cdr3_nt: TGCGCCAGCAGCCTCGGGACAGGGAATGGAAACACCATATATTTT

cdr3_length: 15
v_call: TRBV5-1
clone_size: .
d_call: TRBD1
j_call: TRBJ2-1
cdr3_aa: CASSTNRGFNNEQFF
cdr3_nt: TGCGCCAGCAGCACGAACAGGGGGTTTAACAATGAGCAGTTCTTC

cdr3_length: 14
v_call: TRBV5-1
clone_size: .
d_call: TRBD1
j_call: TRBJ1-2
cdr3_aa: CASSLGQGGDGYTF
cdr3_nt: TGCGCCAGCAGCTTGGGCCAAGGGGGCGACGGCTACACCTTC

cdr3_length: 12
v_call: TRBV12-3/TRBV12-4
clone_size: few
d_call: .
j_call: TRBJ1-6
cdr3_aa: CASSFPGSPLHF
cdr3_nt: TGTGCCAGCAGTTTCCCGGGTTCACCCCTCCACTTT

cdr3_length: 14
v_call: TRBV29-1
clone_size: many
d_call: .
j_call: TRBJ2-2
cdr3_aa: CSVDWDGAGGELFF
cdr3_nt: TGCAGCGTTGATTGGGACGGTGCAGGCGGGGAGCTGTTTTTT

cdr3_length: 14
v_call: TRBV4-1
clone_size: .
d_call: .
j_call: TRBJ2-1
cdr3_aa: CASSQEHSYNEQFF
cdr3_nt: TGCGCCAGCAGCCAAGAGCATTCCTACAATGAGCAGTTCTTC

cdr3_length: 16
v_call: TRBV25-1
clone_size: few
d_call: TRBD2
j_call: TRBJ2-1
cdr3_aa: CASSPSSGRAGNEQFF
cdr3_nt: TGTGCCAGCAGTCCGAGTAGCGGGAGGGCGGGGAATGAGCAGTTCTTC

cdr3_length: 15
v_call: TRBV9
clone_size: few
d_call: .
j_call: TRBJ2-2
cdr3_aa: CASTLRWVGTGELFF
cdr3_nt: TGTGCCAGCACCCTCCGGTGGGTGGGTACCGGGGAGCTGTTTTTT

cdr3_length: 18
v_call: TRBV15
clone_size: .
d_call: TRBD1
j_call: TRBJ1-5
cdr3_aa: CATSGPPGTEISNQPQHF
cdr3_nt: TGTGCCACCAGCGGGCCCCCCGGGACAGAAATAAGCAATCAGCCCCAGCATTTT

cdr3_length: 16
v_call: TRBV5-1
clone_size: many
d_call: .
j_call: TRBJ2-1
cdr3_aa: CASSRLTPPYYNEQFF
cdr3_nt: TGCGCCAGCAGTCGGTTAACCCCTCCCTATTACAATGAGCAGTTCTTC

cdr3_length: 13
v_call: TRBV6-1
clone_size: few
d_call: TRBD2
j_call: TRBJ2-3
cdr3_aa: CAAQRGGLDTQYF
cdr3_nt: TGTGCCGCCCAGCGGGGGGGCTTGGATACGCAGTATTTT

cdr3_length: 16
v_call: TRBV4-3
clone_size: few
d_call: .
j_call: TRBJ1-4
cdr3_aa: CASSQELSGTNEKLFF
cdr3_nt: TGCGCCAGCAGCCAAGAATTGTCGGGTACTAATGAAAAACTGTTTTTT

cdr3_length: 16
v_call: TRBV4-1
clone_size: few
d_call: TRBD1
j_call: TRBJ2-3
cdr3_aa: CASSHPRTGGADTQYF
cdr3_nt: TGCGCCAGCAGCCACCCCAGGACAGGAGGAGCAGATACGCAGTATTTT

cdr3_length: 16
v_call: TRBV5-1
clone_size: .
d_call: .
j_call: TRBJ1-3
cdr3_aa: CASSLGRSGPGNTIYF
cdr3_nt: TGCGCCAGCAGCTTGGGTCGATCGGGGCCTGGAAACACCATATATTTT

cdr3_length: 13
v_call: TRBV29-1
clone_size: few
d_call: .
j_call: TRBJ2-7
cdr3_aa: CSVEGGLPYEQYF
cdr3_nt: TGCAGCGTTGAAGGGGGGCTACCCTACGAGCAGTACTTC

cdr3_length: 15
v_call: TRBV12-3/TRBV12-4
clone_size: .
d_call: TRBD1
j_call: TRBJ2-7
cdr3_aa: CASTPRGQAPYEQYF
cdr3_nt: TGTGCCAGCACCCCACGGGGACAGGCGCCCTACGAGCAGTACTTC

cdr3_length: 14
v_call: TRBV18
clone_size: .
d_call: .
j_call: TRBJ2-7
cdr3_aa: CASSPTGTYYEQYF
cdr3_nt: TGTGCCAGCTCACCTACCGGGACATACTACGAGCAGTACTTC

cdr3_length: 17
v_call: TRBV12-3/TRBV12-4
clone_size: .
d_call: .
j_call: TRBJ2-3
cdr3_aa: CASSSGGWGGLTDTQYF
cdr3_nt: TGTGCCAGCAGTTCCGGCGGTTGGGGGGGGCTCACAGATACGCAGTATTTT

cdr3_length: 13
v_call: TRBV27
clone_size: .
d_call: TRBD2
j_call: TRBJ2-5
cdr3_aa: CASSLGTSGIRYF
cdr3_nt: TGTGCCAGCAGTCTCGGGACTAGCGGGATTCGGTACTTC

cdr3_length: 15
v_call: TRBV7-3
clone_size: few
d_call: .
j_call: TRBJ1-1
cdr3_aa: CASSLQGLLNTEAFF
cdr3_nt: TGTGCCAGCAGCTTGCAGGGGCTTTTGAACACTGAAGCTTTCTTT

cdr3_length: 16
v_call: TRBV4-1
clone_size: few
d_call: TRBD1
j_call: TRBJ1-2
cdr3_aa: CASSAPQGQGSSGYTF
cdr3_nt: TGCGCCAGCAGTGCCCCCCAGGGACAGGGGAGTTCTGGCTACACCTTC

cdr3_length: 13
v_call: TRBV15
clone_size: .
d_call: .
j_call: TRBJ2-2
cdr3_aa: CATSGVVTGELFF
cdr3_nt: TGTGCCACCTCAGGGGTTGTGACCGGGGAGCTGTTTTTT

cdr3_length: 13
v_call: TRBV5-1
clone_size: few
d_call: TRBD1
j_call: TRBJ1-5
cdr3_aa: CASSPVPGGPLHF
cdr3_nt: TGCGCCAGCAGCCCGGTACCAGGGGGCCCATTGCATTTT

cdr3_length: 16
v_call: TRBV28
clone_size: .
d_call: TRBD1
j_call: TRBJ1-1
cdr3_aa: CASRQGGRLWNTEAFF
cdr3_nt: TGTGCCAGCCGACAGGGGGGCCGGCTTTGGAACACTGAAGCTTTCTTT

cdr3_length: 14
v_call: TRBV6-5
clone_size: few
d_call: .
j_call: TRBJ1-2
cdr3_aa: CASSEEAGDPGYTF
cdr3_nt: TGTGCCAGCAGTGAGGAGGCAGGGGACCCTGGCTACACCTTC

cdr3_length: 12
v_call: TRBV12-3/TRBV12-4
clone_size: .
d_call: .
j_call: TRBJ2-7
cdr3_aa: CASSLVVREQYF
cdr3_nt: TGTGCCAGCAGTTTAGTCGTAAGGGAGCAGTACTTC

cdr3_length: 13
v_call: TRBV27
clone_size: .
d_call: .
j_call: TRBJ1-1
cdr3_aa: CASSLNVYTEAFF
cdr3_nt: TGTGCCAGCAGTTTAAACGTGTACACTGAAGCTTTCTTT

cdr3_length: 13
v_call: TRBV6-5
clone_size: many
d_call: .
j_call: TRBJ2-6
cdr3_aa: CASLRDGANVLTF
cdr3_nt: TGTGCCAGCCTGCGGGACGGGGCCAACGTCCTGACTTTC

cdr3_length: 15
v_call: TRBV5-1
clone_size: many
d_call: .
j_call: TRBJ2-7
cdr3_aa: CASSLVAGSNYEQYF
cdr3_nt: TGCGCCAGCAGCCTTGTTGCGGGGAGTAACTACGAGCAGTACTTC

cdr3_length: 14
v_call: TRBV29-1
clone_size: few
d_call: TRBD1
j_call: TRBJ2-1
cdr3_aa: CSATDRAKGNEQFF
cdr3_nt: TGCAGCGCCACGGACAGGGCAAAGGGGAATGAGCAGTTCTTC

cdr3_length: 15
v_call: TRBV4-3
clone_size: .
d_call: .
j_call: TRBJ1-6
cdr3_aa: CASSQDPMTYSPLHF
cdr3_nt: TGCGCCAGCAGCCAAGATCCGATGACGTATTCACCCCTCCACTTT

cdr3_length: 13
v_call: TRBV11-3
clone_size: few
d_call: .
j_call: TRBJ2-1
cdr3_aa: CASSLEASYEQFF
cdr3_nt: TGTGCCAGCAGCTTAGAGGCTAGTTATGAGCAGTTCTTC

cdr3_length: 17
v_call: TRBV12-3/TRBV12-4
clone_size: .
d_call: .
j_call: TRBJ2-1
cdr3_aa: CASSGGRARSSYNEQFF
cdr3_nt: TGTGCCAGCAGTGGGGGTCGGGCCAGGAGCTCCTACAATGAGCAGTTCTTC

cdr3_length: 14
v_call: TRBV30
clone_size: once
d_call: TRBD1
j_call: TRBJ2-7
cdr3_aa: CAWSPGTGVYEQYF
cdr3_nt: TGTGCCTGGAGTCCCGGGACAGGGGTCTACGAGCAGTACTTC

cdr3_length: 13
v_call: TRBV12-3/TRBV12-4
clone_size: few
d_call: .
j_call: TRBJ2-5
cdr3_aa: CASSTTALETQYF
cdr3_nt: TGTGCCAGCAGTACGACAGCCCTAGAGACCCAGTACTTC

cdr3_length: 13
v_call: TRBV2
clone_size: .
d_call: .
j_call: TRBJ1-5
cdr3_aa: CASSGSGSQPQHF
cdr3_nt: TGTGCCAGCAGTGGGTCGGGGAGCCAGCCCCAGCATTTT

cdr3_length: 18
v_call: TRBV12-5
clone_size: .
d_call: TRBD2
j_call: TRBJ2-1
cdr3_aa: CASGDDRTGTRMSNEQFF
cdr3_nt: TGTGCTAGTGGCGATGACCGAACCGGGACTAGGATGTCCAATGAGCAGTTCTTC

cdr3_length: 15
v_call: TRBV7-2
clone_size: few
d_call: .
j_call: TRBJ2-7
cdr3_aa: CASSSLGTPSYEQYF
cdr3_nt: TGTGCCAGCAGCAGCCTCGGGACACCATCCTACGAGCAGTACTTC

cdr3_length: 17
v_call: TRBV12-3/TRBV12-4
clone_size: few
d_call: .
j_call: TRBJ2-2
cdr3_aa: CASSSPRGRGITGELFF
cdr3_nt: TGTGCCAGCAGCTCTCCTAGAGGCAGGGGAATAACCGGGGAGCTGTTTTTT

cdr3_length: 14
v_call: TRBV11-2
clone_size: many
d_call: .
j_call: TRBJ2-1
cdr3_aa: CASSLRQDYNEQFF
cdr3_nt: TGTGCCAGCAGCCTCCGACAGGACTACAATGAGCAGTTCTTC

cdr3_length: 14
v_call: TRBV12-3/TRBV12-4
clone_size: few
d_call: TRBD1
j_call: TRBJ1-2
cdr3_aa: CASSSSTGSYGYTF
cdr3_nt: TGTGCCAGCAGTTCGTCGACAGGGTCCTATGGCTACACCTTC

cdr3_length: 14
v_call: TRBV12-3/TRBV12-4
clone_size: many
d_call: .
j_call: TRBJ2-3
cdr3_aa: CASRRRGQGDTQYF
cdr3_nt: TGTGCCAGCAGAAGGAGGGGGCAAGGGGATACGCAGTATTTT

cdr3_length: 14
v_call: TRBV6-5
clone_size: many
d_call: .
j_call: TRBJ1-4
cdr3_aa: CASSYSSSNEKLFF
cdr3_nt: TGTGCCAGCAGTTACTCTTCTAGTAATGAAAAACTGTTTTTT

cdr3_length: 11
v_call: TRBV24-1
clone_size: .
d_call: .
j_call: TRBJ1-1
cdr3_aa: CATRSGVEAFF
cdr3_nt: TGTGCCACCAGGAGCGGGGTTGAAGCTTTCTTT

cdr3_length: 13
v_call: TRBV5-1
clone_size: many
d_call: .
j_call: TRBJ2-5
cdr3_aa: CASSLGGEETQYF
cdr3_nt: TGTGCCAGCAGCTTAGGCGGGGAAGAGACCCAGTACTTC

cdr3_length: 14
v_call: TRBV12-3/TRBV12-4
clone_size: .
d_call: .
j_call: TRBJ1-1
cdr3_aa: CASSLGTPTTEAFF
cdr3_nt: TGTGCCAGCAGTTTAGGGACACCTACCACTGAAGCTTTCTTT

cdr3_length: 14
v_call: TRBV7-3
clone_size: few
d_call: .
j_call: TRBJ2-7
cdr3_aa: CASSPRASSYEQYF
cdr3_nt: TGTGCCAGCAGCCCTCGGGCCAGTTCGTACGAGCAGTACTTC